This T cell receptor (beta chain) was recorded in a study of OX40 agonist ivuxolimab in advanced cancers. As for the study in general: Ivuxolimab, an antibody that agonizes OX40 (CD134), was administered to the patients.

CDR1 and CDR2 from the germline V gene are MGHRA and YSYEKL. The CDR3 is 14 residues long. V lost 1 base and J lost 1, with 8 bases in between. Measured with immunoSEQ multiplex PCR; TCRdb has only the in-frame clones, and not every one. The sample includes some 78,000 clones, roughly 92% seen only once; the top ten take 2.5% to 3.5%. The clonotype comes from an adult with an advanced solid tumor such as melanoma, head and neck, liver or kidney cancer. The V gene is TRBV4-1, the J gene TRBJ2-7, with D perhaps TRBD1 (5 bases). The sample was CD4+ or CD8+ T cells sorted from blood, taken in a trial of the OX40 agonist ivuxolimab. The CDR3 here is CASSQAPGSYEQYF. The CDR3 nucleotides read TGCGCCAGCAGCCAAGCCCCAGGGTCCTACGAGCAGTACTTC.